This is a list of T cell receptor beta chains from one sample in a study of radiation and T cells in renal cell carcinoma. The method was immunoSEQ multiplex PCR; TCRdb's version includes in-frame clones alone and lacks a portion of them. The sample yields around 64,000 clones, around 78% seen once. The sequencing used blood, collected from a patient whose treatment included radiotherapy and nephrectomy. The source is a man in his 60s with renal cell carcinoma. The CDR3 runs from the conserved cysteine through the conserved F or W. The order of the fields is clone size, D gene, V gene, J gene, CDR3 DNA, CDR3 protein. The D gene is left open where the match is weak. Size is stated for part of the rows, as once, few or many counts, or as a class when the clone is expanded.

>NA|TRBD1|TRBV7-9|TRBJ1-2
TGTGCCAGCAGCTTAGGGACAGGGGTTGGCTACACCTTC
CASSLGTGVGYTF
>NA|NA|TRBV15|TRBJ1-1
TGTGCCACCAGCAGCGTCGGTTGGGGCCTTAACACTGAAGCTTTCTTT
CATSSVGWGLNTEAFF
>NA|NA|TRBV13|TRBJ1-5
TGTGCCAGCAGCTTAGGCCCGATTGGGGACGTCTATAGCAATCAGCCCCAGCATTTT
CASSLGPIGDVYSNQPQHF
>NA|NA|TRBV7-2|TRBJ2-7
TGTGCCAGCAGCTTAGATAGGGGGGCGGGATACGAGCAGTACTTC
CASSLDRGAGYEQYF
>NA|NA|TRBV30|TRBJ1-3
TGTGCCTGGGGGCCAGGAAGCTCTGGAAACACCATATATTTT
CAWGPGSSGNTIYF
>NA|NA|TRBV7-8|TRBJ1-2
TGTGCCAGCAGCTTAGTAACGGGACACTCTAACTATGGCTACACCTTC
CASSLVTGHSNYGYTF
>NA|TRBD1|TRBV30|TRBJ1-4
TGTGCCTGGAGTCTCGGACAGGGGAATGAAAAACTGTTTTTT
CAWSLGQGNEKLFF
>NA|NA|TRBV19|TRBJ2-3
TGTGCCAGTAGCCCCCCATACCACACAGATACGCAGTATTTT
CASSPPYHTDTQYF
>NA|NA|TRBV4-1|TRBJ2-5
TGCGCCAGCAGCAGAGGTGGGGTAGAGACCCAGTACTTC
CASSRGGVETQYF
>few|TRBD2|TRBV6-4|TRBJ2-1
TGTGCCAGCAGCGAACTAGCGGGAGCTCACAATGAGCAGTTCTTC
CASSELAGAHNEQFF
>few|NA|TRBV6-5|TRBJ1-6
TGTGCCAGCAGCCGGGGGGGGTCTCTTTCACCCCTCCACTTT
CASSRGGSLSPLHF
>NA|TRBD1|TRBV25-1|TRBJ1-4
TGTGCCAGCAGTGAGACCCCCGGGACAGGATCTGAGGGTGAAAAACTGTTTTTT
CASSETPGTGSEGEKLFF
>few|TRBD2|TRBV9|TRBJ2-1
TGTGCCAGCAGCGTAGACGGGACTAGCAATGAGCAGTTCTTC
CASSVDGTSNEQFF
>NA|NA|TRBV28|TRBJ1-2
TGTGCCAGCAGGACTCAGGGAAACTATGGCTACACCTTC
CASRTQGNYGYTF
>NA|NA|TRBV7-2|TRBJ1-1
TGTGCCAGCAGCTTTCTGCCGGCGGGCCAAATGAACACTGAAGCTTTCTTT
CASSFLPAGQMNTEAFF